The source of this T cell receptor beta chain is a study of control samples from healthy donors and cancer patients. TCRdb keeps only in-frame clones here, not all; method: immunoSEQ multiplex PCR. This table has 61,000 or so clones, 90% appearing once. Germline values: CDR1 SGHTA, CDR2 FQGTGA. The CDR3 totals 13 residues. Trimming took 1 base from V and 5 from J, leaving 9 bases between them. This chain joins TRBV7-3 and TRBJ2-7, with D perhaps matching TRBD2 (6 bases). The clonotype comes from a man aged 55-75 years with colorectal cancer. Material for sequencing was PBMCs. The CDR3 sequence is CASSLIPGDEQYF. In nucleotides, the CDR3 is TGTGCCAGCAGCTTAATACCGGGGGACGAGCAGTACTTC. Filled out from reference TRBV7-3 and TRBJ2-7, the complete variable domain reads GAGVSQTPSNKVTEKGKYVELRCDPISGHTALYWYRQSLGQGPEFLIYFQGTGAADDSGLPNDRFFAVRPEGSVSTLKIQRTERGDSAVYLCASSLIPGDEQYFGPGTRLTVT.